These 30 T cell receptor beta chains share one sample of origin, sequenced in a study of monozygotic twins with inflammatory bowel disease (dated by TCRdb to the late 2010s). Receptor amplification or capture employed 5' RACE. These reads were obtained on an Illumina HiSeq 2500. Once TCRdb had reprocessed the reads, it stored one entry per CDR3 protein sequence and supplied no DNA. This sample's table has entries for some 170,000 distinct CDR3 sequences. Roughly 2.4% of the sample goes to the ten largest clones. Material for sequencing was blood. The receptors originated from a human donor with ulcerative colitis or Crohn's disease, or a healthy co-twin of an affected twin (not recorded which).

The J gene is TRBJ2-1, the V gene TRBV20-1; TCRdb reports TRBD2, a call that lacks DNA to check it against. The CDR3 runs 13 residues. Germline CDR1 DFQATT, CDR2 SNEGSKA (reference sequence). CDR3 amino acids: CSATRELVGEQFF.

The chain employs TRBV6-5 and TRBJ1-1; TCRdb outputs TRBD1, but without DNA this stays unchecked. This CDR3 comprises 16 residues. The germline V gene encodes CDR1 MNHEY and CDR2 SVGAGI. Here the CDR3 reads CASSYGRDRKNTEAFF.

V is TRBV11-3 and J is TRBJ2-1. Germline V gene lookup returns CDR1 SGHNT and CDR2 YENEEA. The CDR3 sequence is 18 residues long. CDR3 region: CASSLEVRGKTSYNEQFF.

The CDR3 spells CSAPSSGSWYTEAFF. This chain uses TRBV29-1 with TRBJ1-1. The CDR3 sequence is 15 residues long. The V gene's germline CDR1 is SQVTM and CDR2 ANQGSEA.

The rearrangement joins TRBV5-1 to TRBJ2-2. Germline loops: CDR1 SGHRS, CDR2 YFSETQ. The CDR3 is 16 residues long. The CDR3 here is CASSSDSEMNTGELFF.

The CDR3 spells CSASSPGHTSTDTQYF. This chain connects TRBV20-1 to TRBJ2-3; TCRdb outputs TRBD1, but without DNA this stays unchecked. CDR3 length: 16 amino acids. The V gene's germline CDR1 is DFQATT and CDR2 SNEGSKA (reference sequence).

This rearrangement joins TRBV12-3 or TRBV12-4 to TRBJ2-7. The CDR3 loop spans 14 amino acids. The CDR3 loop is CASSLERNSYEQYF.

V and J are TRBV27 and TRBJ1-6; the TCRdb D gene call, TRBD1, has no DNA to confirm it. The CDR3 spans 13 residues. Germline CDR1 MNHEY, CDR2 SMNVEV (reference sequence). The CDR3 loop reads CASSLAFQGTLHF.

V usage is TRBV7-9 and J usage is TRBJ2-5; TCRdb indicates TRBD1, and absent DNA this call remains unverified. The CDR3 spans 13 residues. Looked up from germline, CDR1 is SEHNR and CDR2 is FQNEAQ (reference sequence). The CDR3 spells CASSPQGQETQYF.

The V gene is TRBV7-3, the J gene TRBJ2-5; TCRdb proposes TRBD1, but this gene call is untestable without DNA. This CDR3 comprises 15 residues. Germline CDR1 reads SGHTA; CDR2 reads FQGTGA. The CDR3 loop reads CASSLTGGDPSTQYF.

The CDR3: CASSPTLGQETQYF. This chain connects TRBV11-3 to TRBJ2-5; lacking DNA, the TRBD2 call made by TCRdb goes unchecked. Per the germline V gene, CDR1 is SGHNT and CDR2 is YENEEA. The CDR3 totals 14 residues.

The chain recombines TRBV19 with TRBJ2-7; with no DNA, the TCRdb D assignment of TRBD2 cannot be verified. The CDR3 sequence is 14 residues long. Germline CDR1 LNHDA, CDR2 SQIVND (reference sequence). The CDR3: CASSFSGSGYEQYF.

The genes are TRBV12-3 or TRBV12-4 and TRBJ2-3; TCRdb proposes TRBD2, but this gene call is untestable without DNA. This CDR3 is built from 16 residues. The CDR3 sequence is CASSLLGATGTDTQYF.

The V gene is TRBV20-1, the J gene TRBJ2-2; the TCRdb D gene call, TRBD2, has no DNA to confirm it. CDR3 size: 18 residues. Germline V gene lookup returns CDR1 DFQATT and CDR2 SNEGSKA (reference sequence). CDR3 sequence: CSARDEEWGRANTGELFF.

The chain recombines TRBV7-9 with TRBJ1-3. The CDR3 covers 11 residues. Germline assignment: CDR1 SEHNR and CDR2 FQNEAQ (reference sequence). CDR3 residues: CASSLVGTIYF.

This chain uses TRBV3-1 with TRBJ1-1; the D call from TCRdb, TRBD1, cannot be confirmed without DNA. This CDR3 contains 14 residues. CDR1 is LGHDT, CDR2 YNNKEL, per germline (reference sequence). The CDR3 sequence: CASSEKQANTEAFF.

The rearrangement links TRBV7-8 to TRBJ1-2; TCRdb names TRBD1, which stays unverified in the absence of DNA. This CDR3 region has 15 residues. The V gene's germline CDR1 is SGHVS and CDR2 FQNEAQ. CDR3: CASSLDTRVGYGYTF.

This chain links TRBV30 with TRBJ1-5; the TCRdb D gene call, TRBD1, has no DNA to confirm it. This CDR3 comprises 18 residues. CDR1 is GTSNPN and CDR2 is SVGIG in the germline V gene (reference sequence). The CDR3 here is CAWSVSRTGGNLNQPQHF.

CDR3 protein: CASSFEGARGSPLHF. V is TRBV5-4 and J is TRBJ1-6; no DNA is available, so the TRBD1 call from TCRdb remains unchecked. The germline V gene encodes CDR1 SGHNT and CDR2 YYREEE (reference sequence). The CDR3 is 15 residues long.

This chain connects TRBV7-2 to TRBJ2-7; the D call from TCRdb, TRBD1, cannot be confirmed without DNA. Germline CDR1 and CDR2: SGHTA and FQGNSA. There are 14 residues in the CDR3. CDR3 protein: CASSLEQGVNEQYF.

The chain joins TRBV19 to TRBJ2-2; without DNA, the TCRdb call of TRBD1 cannot be checked. The germline CDR1 and CDR2 sequences are LNHDA and SQIVND (reference sequence). The CDR3 is 13 residues long. CDR3 loop: CASIQGYTGELFF.

The V gene is TRBV6-6, the J gene TRBJ2-2; checking the TCRdb D call of TRBD2 is not possible without DNA. The CDR3 covers 14 residues. From germline, CDR1 is MNHNY and CDR2 SVGAGI (reference sequence). CDR3 amino acids: CASSLPGGTGELFF.

V gene TRBV6-1 combines with J gene TRBJ1-1; TCRdb outputs TRBD1, but without DNA this stays unchecked. This CDR3 comprises 16 residues. From germline, CDR1 is MNHNS and CDR2 SASEGT. CDR3 sequence: CASSPGTGDWDTEAFF.

The chain carries TRBV28 and TRBJ2-1. This CDR3 has 14 amino acids. Germline values: CDR1 MDHEN, CDR2 SYDVKM. CDR3 in amino acids: CASSLGEVYNEQFF.

The chain carries TRBV7-9 and TRBJ2-5; TCRdb lists TRBD1, though no DNA is available to test this call. CDR3 length: 15 residues. Germline assignment: CDR1 SEHNR and CDR2 FQNEAQ (reference sequence). The CDR3 loop reads CASSWNPGKEETQYF.

The genes are TRBV20-1 and TRBJ2-1; TCRdb's D call, TRBD1, is unchecked because there is no DNA. CDR1 is DFQATT and CDR2 is SNEGSKA in the germline V gene (reference sequence). This CDR3 region has 15 residues. CDR3 loop: CSARDPRGAGNEQFF.

V and J are TRBV5-1 and TRBJ2-2; TCRdb names TRBD1, which stays unverified in the absence of DNA. The CDR3 spans 18 residues. Germline V CDR1 and CDR2: SGHRS, YFSETQ. The CDR3 protein is CASSLEGQGASVAGELFF.

The rearrangement links TRBV7-9 to TRBJ2-7; TCRdb reports TRBD1, a call that lacks DNA to check it against. CDR1 and CDR2 from the germline V gene are SEHNR and FQNEAQ (reference sequence). The CDR3 length is 15 residues. The CDR3 region is CASSPGTRSSYEQYF.

The chain couples TRBV7-2 to TRBJ2-7; the TCRdb call, TRBD2, lacks DNA for checking. The germline CDR1 and CDR2 sequences are SGHTA and FQGNSA. The CDR3 runs to 14 residues. This CDR3 is CASSSPIVLYEQYF.

The rearrangement links TRBV6-2 or TRBV6-3 to TRBJ2-1; TCRdb's D call, TRBD2, is unchecked because there is no DNA. Germline loops: CDR1 MNHEY, CDR2 SVGEGT. This CDR3 comprises 17 residues. The CDR3 sequence: CASSSGLAGVQYNEQFF.